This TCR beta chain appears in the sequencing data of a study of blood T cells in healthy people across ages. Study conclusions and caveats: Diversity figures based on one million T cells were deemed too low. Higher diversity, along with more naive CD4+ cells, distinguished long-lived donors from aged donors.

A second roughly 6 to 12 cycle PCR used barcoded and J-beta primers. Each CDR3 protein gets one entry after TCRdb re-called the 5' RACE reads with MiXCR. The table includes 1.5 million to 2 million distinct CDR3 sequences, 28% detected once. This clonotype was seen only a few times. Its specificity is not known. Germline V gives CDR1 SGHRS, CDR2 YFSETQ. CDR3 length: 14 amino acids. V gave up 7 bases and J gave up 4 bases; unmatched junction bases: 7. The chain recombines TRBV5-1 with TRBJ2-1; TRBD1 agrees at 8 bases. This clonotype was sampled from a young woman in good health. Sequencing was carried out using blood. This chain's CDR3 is CASSQGVEYNEQFF. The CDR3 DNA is TGCGCCAGCTCACAGGGGGTGGAATACAATGAGCAGTTCTTC.